This TCR beta chain was documented in a study of T cells in Graves' hyperthyroidism and ophthalmopathy. General study findings and limits: Most thyroid-expanded clonotypes above 0.001 were also found in blood.

The CDR3 regions of TCR beta were amplified from RNA transcripts. HTBI primers were the set used in a first-round RT-PCR of the TCR CDR3. TCRdb reprocessed the multiplex PCR reads via MiXCR and lists one record per CDR3 protein. Of 200,000 to 250,000 distinct CDR3 sequences in the sample, more than 15% were seen once. This clonotype was counted many times. The antigen is undetermined. CDR1 is MDHEN, CDR2 SYDVKM, per germline. The CDR3 is 15 residues long. V lost 7 bases and J 2 bases, leaving 15 bases between the germline ends. The gene calls are TRBV28 and TRBJ1-5, with TRBD1 as a possible D gene (5 bases). What was sequenced was blood. This TCR was recovered from a man aged 45-65 years with Graves' hyperthyroidism. CDR3 DNA sequence: TGTGCCAGCAAATGGGGGGGTAGGGGCAATCAGCCCCAGCATTTT. It specifies CASKWGGRGNQPQHF.